Given below is one T cell receptor beta chain in context. The primer mix had 60 Vbeta and 13 Jbeta primers. TCRdb's copy holds only in-frame clones and misses some; the assay was immunoSEQ multiplex PCR. The sample lists around 130,000 clones, 75% to 85% occurring once. V was cut by 7 bases and J by 6 bases, with 10 bases left in between. This CDR3 is built from 11 residues. The V gene's germline CDR1 is DFQATT and CDR2 SNEGSKA (reference sequence). The sample comes from a study of cytomegalovirus exposure and HLA in healthy donors. The clonotype originates from a woman between 18 and 30 years old in good health and CMV-seropositive. The chain has TRBV20-1 and TRBJ2-1; D gene uncertain. The sample comprised PBMCs. The CDR3 reads CSGGSVNEQFF. The CDR3 nucleotides are TGCAGTGGTGGCAGCGTCAATGAGCAGTTCTTC.